This TCR beta chain came from a study of technical replicates of blood from a few donors. Trimming pared 0 bases from V and 5 bases from J, leaving 19 bases between. This CDR3 is 17 amino acids long. The germline gives CDR1 LNHNV, CDR2 YYDKDF (reference sequence). Measured with immunoSEQ multiplex PCR; TCRdb has only the in-frame clones, and not every one. The repertoire has 99,000 or so clones, around 95% of them found once; the top ten carry about 0.19%. This clone was found once. The chain couples TRBV15 to TRBJ2-5; tentatively, D is TRBD2 (5 bases). The clonotype originates from a human donor in good health. Sequenced sample: T cells isolated from PBMCs. CDR3 residues: CATSRDWRRLTGETQYF. The DNA for the CDR3 is TGTGCCACCAGCAGAGATTGGAGGCGGTTAACTGGTGAGACCCAGTACTTC.